Following are 27 T cell receptor beta chains from one sample sequenced in a study of neurological immune-mediated disorders. MiXCR, applied by TCRdb to the 5' RACE reads, yields one record per CDR3 protein. The sample includes fewer than 30,000 distinct CDR3 sequences, under 25% seen only once; the top ten take 16%. The sample was PBMCs. These receptor sequences come from a woman in her fifties or sixties in good health.

This clonotype was recorded at least ten times. The chain is built from TRBV5-1 and TRBJ1-4; 12 nucleotides agree with TRBD1. Trimming took 4 bases from V and 4 from J; bases not matched to a gene: 8. The CDR3 consists of 17 residues. Germline V CDR1 and CDR2: SGHRS, YFSETQ. The CDR3 nucleotides read TGCGCCAGCAGCCCGGGACAGGGGGCTCCCTTTAATGAAAAACTGTTTTTT. This sequence encodes CASSPGQGAPFNEKLFF.

This chain links TRBV28 with TRBJ2-1, with 8 positions matching TRBD2. Germline values: CDR1 MDHEN, CDR2 SYDVKM. CDR3 length: 14 amino acids. J gave up 3 bases and V 6 bases, and 4 bases lay outside the gene matches. Here the CDR3 DNA reads TGTGCCAGCAGAGACGGGAGGGGCTACAATGAGCAGTTCTTC. Translation: CASRDGRGYNEQFF.

This clonotype was counted ten times or more. CDR3: CSARKGAGAYEQYF. CDR3 in DNA: TGCAGTGCTAGAAAGGGGGCGGGAGCCTACGAGCAGTACTTC. The chain has TRBV20-1 and TRBJ2-7, with D possibly called TRBD1 or TRBD2 (7 bases each). Germline V CDR1 and CDR2: DFQATT, SNEGSKA (reference sequence). The CDR3 spans 14 residues. V dropped 2 bases and J dropped 2 bases, with 13 bases sitting between them.

This clonotype was recorded at least ten times. This chain connects TRBV14 to TRBJ2-1; D possibly corresponds to TRBD2 (6 bases). V was trimmed by 1 base and J by 0 bases, leaving 13 bases between them. There are 17 residues in the CDR3. Germline V CDR1 and CDR2: SGHDN, FVKESK. CDR3 sequence reads: CASSQVTAGSSYNEQFF. The CDR3 nucleotides read TGTGCCAGCAGCCAAGTTACAGCGGGCAGCTCCTACAATGAGCAGTTCTTC.

This clonotype was counted ten times or more. V gene TRBV7-8 combines with J gene TRBJ1-2, with TRBD1 identical over 8 bases. CDR3 length: 14 amino acids. Losses at the gene ends were 5 bases for V and 4 bases for J; bases not matched to a gene: 6. The germline V gene has CDR1 SGHVS and CDR2 FQNEAQ. The CDR3 DNA is TGTGCCAGCAGCCCGTCAGGGGGCGGCTATGGCTACACCTTC. Protein product: CASSPSGGGYGYTF.

The chain employs TRBV3-1 and TRBJ2-2, with 8 bases fitting TRBD1. The CDR3 contains 15 residues. Germline V gene lookup returns CDR1 LGHDT and CDR2 YNNKEL (reference sequence). With 5 bases clipped from V and 4 bases from J, the junction kept 6 bases outside the gene matches. The CDR3 loop is CASSMTGAGTGELFF. Written as DNA, the CDR3 is TGTGCCAGCAGCATGACAGGGGCCGGCACCGGGGAGCTGTTTTTT.

This clonotype was seen ten or more times. The J gene is TRBJ2-5, the V gene TRBV27; D possibly corresponds to TRBD1 (6 bases). V was clipped by 8 bases and J by 7 bases, with 20 bases between them. The CDR3 extends over 14 amino acids. From germline, CDR1 is MNHEY and CDR2 SMNVEV (reference sequence). The DNA of the CDR3 is TGTGCCAGCGGTATTCCAGGGGTCTTGGGGACCCAGTACTTC. Translation gives CASGIPGVLGTQYF.

The J gene is TRBJ2-2, the V gene TRBV12-2; TRBD1 reflects the table's D call only, with no check against the DNA. TRBV12-2 is marked as a pseudogene. CDR3 length: 16 residues. The CDR3 bases are TGTGCAAGTCGCAGTAGCTTACGGCAGGGGACCGGGGAGCTGTTTTTT. Protein sequence: CASRSSLRQGTGELFF.

The CDR3 loop is CATSRGTGEWETQYF. For the CDR3, the DNA is TGTGCCACCTCCCGGGGGACAGGGGAATGGGAGACCCAGTACTTC. The chain carries TRBV5-4 and TRBJ2-5; TRBD1 agrees at 10 bases. The CDR3 runs 15 residues. Germline values: CDR1 SGHNT, CDR2 YYREEE (reference sequence). V shed 9 bases, J shed 5 bases, and the junction held 13 bases outside the gene matches. The variable domain in full, with the rest retrieved from reference TRBV5-4 and TRBJ2-5, is ETGVTQSPTHLIKTRGQQVTLRCSSQSGHNTVSWYQQALGQGPQFIFQYYREEENGRGNFPPRFSGLQFPNYSSELNVNALELDDSALYLCATSRGTGEWETQYFGPGTRLLVL.

This clonotype was picked up many times. V usage is TRBV2 and J usage is TRBJ2-2, with D perhaps matching TRBD1 or TRBD2 (5 bases each). Germline CDR1 reads SNHLY; CDR2 reads FYNNEI. The CDR3 has 15 residues. Trimming stripped 1 base from V and 0 bases from J, with 6 bases between. CDR3 coding DNA: TGTGCCAGCAGTGAAGAGGGACCGAACACCGGGGAGCTGTTTTTT. Translated: CASSEEGPNTGELFF. Using reference TRBV2 and TRBJ2-2 for the parts outside the CDR3, the full variable domain is EPEVTQTPSHQVTQMGQEVILRCVPISNHLYFYWYRQILGQKVEFLVSFYNNEISEKSEIFDDQFSVERPDGSNFTLKIRSTKLEDSAMYFCASSEEGPNTGELFFGEGSRLTVL.

This clonotype appeared a single time. One end of the junction varies from germline; a read error may be responsible. The chain is built from TRBV29-1 and TRBJ1-1; no clear D gene. The CDR3 contains 12 residues. Germline assignment: CDR1 SQVTM and CDR2 ANQGSEA. Here the CDR3 reads CRATFTNTGAFF. The CDR3 DNA reads TGCAGGGCCACATTTACGAACACTGGAGCTTTCTTT.

This clonotype was detected ten times or more. The rearrangement joins TRBV5-1 to TRBJ2-3, with a weak D call TRBD1 (5 bases). The germline gives CDR1 SGHRS, CDR2 YFSETQ. V dropped 2 bases and J dropped 2 bases, with 12 bases sitting between them. The CDR3 spans 15 residues. CDR3 DNA sequence: TGCGCCAGCAGCTTTTCAGGGTGGGTCACAGATACGCAGTATTTT. As protein: CASSFSGWVTDTQYF.

This clonotype was seen repeatedly, ten times or more. The chain combines TRBV20-1 with TRBJ2-3; 8 nucleotides agree with TRBD2. There are 16 residues in the CDR3. Per the germline V gene, CDR1 is DFQATT and CDR2 is SNEGSKA (reference sequence). With V trimmed by 5 bases and J by 2 bases, 12 bases remained unmatched. Here the CDR3 DNA reads TGCAGTGCTCAGACCGGGACTAGAGGCAACACAGATACGCAGTATTTT. This gives the protein CSAQTGTRGNTDTQYF.

This clonotype was counted at least ten times. CDR3 protein: CSVPGGVEAFF. DNA of the CDR3: TGCAGCGTCCCGGGGGGGGTTGAAGCTTTCTTT. The chain carries TRBV29-1 and TRBJ1-1; weak D call: TRBD1 (5 bases). V was cut by 6 bases and J by 7 bases, with 12 bases left in between. The CDR3 loop spans 11 amino acids. Germline CDR1 is SQVTM and CDR2 is ANQGSEA.

This clonotype has ten or more counts. The rearrangement joins TRBV20-1 to TRBJ2-7; 7 bases align to TRBD1. The V gene's germline CDR1 is DFQATT and CDR2 SNEGSKA (reference sequence). CDR3 length: 11 amino acids. V gave up 7 bases and J gave up 2 bases; unmatched junction bases: 2. The CDR3 DNA follows: TGCAGTGGACAGGGCACCTACGAGCAGTACTTC. Amino acids: CSGQGTYEQYF.

The chain couples TRBV29-1 to TRBJ2-5; maybe TRBD1 (5 bases). With the DNA end fitting TRBJ2-1 better, the J assignment may be wrong. This CDR3 is 14 amino acids long. In germline, CDR1 is SQVTM, CDR2 ANQGSEA. DNA for the CDR3: TGCAGCGTCGGTATACCAAGGGCAGGGAATGAGCAGTTCTTC. Translating gives CSVGIPRAGNEQFF.

This chain connects TRBV6-1 to TRBJ2-5; no clear D gene. V was shortened by 2 bases and J by 2 bases, with 6 bases between the two germline ends. There are 13 residues in the CDR3. Germline V gene sequence: CDR1 MNHNS, CDR2 SASEGT. The CDR3 coding sequence is TGTGCCAGCAGTGAATTGGGGCAAGAGACCCAGTACTTC. It specifies CASSELGQETQYF.

This clonotype is medium-sized (0.01 to 0.1%) in the sample. The chain joins TRBV27 to TRBJ1-5; D is unresolved. The V and J ends lost 3 bases and 0 bases respectively, with 18 bases between them. The CDR3 contains 18 residues. Germline-derived CDR1 and CDR2 are MNHEY and SMNVEV (reference sequence). DNA of the CDR3: TGTGCCAGCAGTTTTCGGCCCCCCGGGAGAGGTAGCAATCAGCCCCAGCATTTT. Amino acids: CASSFRPPGRGSNQPQHF.

The chain is built from TRBV20-1 and TRBJ2-1, with 9 bases lining up with TRBD2. Germline V gene data show CDR1 as DFQATT and CDR2 as SNEGSKA (reference sequence). V shed 6 bases and J 3 bases; nucleotides not matched to a gene: 9. This CDR3 spans 15 amino acids. CDR3 coding DNA: TGCAGTGCGGAAGAACTAGCGGGTGGCTACAATGAGCAGTTCTTC. Encoded protein: CSAEELAGGYNEQFF.

Of note for this clonotype: At one of its ends the junction is not consistent with the germline gene, which may arise from a read error. The rearrangement joins TRBV3-1 to TRBJ1-5; perhaps TRBD1 as D (5 bases). The CDR3 covers 15 residues. Germline V gene sequence: CDR1 LGHDT, CDR2 YNNKEL (reference sequence). CDR3 nucleotide sequence: TGTGCCAGCAGCCACGGGGCGGGCCTCAATCAGACCCAGCATTTT. It encodes CASSHGAGLNQTQHF.

The V call is TRBV12-3 or TRBV12-4, the J call TRBJ2-3; 7 nucleotides agree with TRBD2. V lost 0 bases to trimming and J lost 7 bases; unmatched junction nucleotides: 1. This CDR3 contains 13 residues. This CDR3 reads CASSLAGTNTQYF. CDR3 in DNA: TGTGCCAGCAGTTTAGCGGGGACTAATACGCAGTATTTT.

In its sample, this clonotype was seen many times. The chain joins TRBV5-7 to TRBJ2-3, with 8 bases that match TRBD1. TRBV5-7 is flagged as an ORF with uncertain function. The CDR3 has 15 amino acids. J gave up 4 bases and V 6 bases, and 10 bases lay outside the gene matches. CDR3 sequence reads: CASTTRGPEADTQYF. The CDR3 nucleotides read TGTGCCAGCACGACCAGGGGGCCCGAGGCAGATACGCAGTATTTT.

This clonotype was picked up many times. CDR3 sequence (DNA): TGTGCCAGCAGCCTCGGCGACAGGAGGACTTATGGCTACACCTTC. Translating it yields CASSLGDRRTYGYTF. This chain connects TRBV7-2 to TRBJ1-2; D may be TRBD1 (6 bases). Germline V CDR1 and CDR2: SGHTA, FQGNSA. Trimming left V 5 bases short and J 5 bases short, with 18 bases between. The CDR3 loop spans 15 amino acids. Filled out from reference TRBV7-2 and TRBJ1-2, the complete variable domain reads GAGVSQSPSNKVTEKGKDVELRCDPISGHTALYWYRQSLGQGLEFLIYFQGNSAPDKSGLPSDRFSAERTGGSVSTLTIQRTQQEDSAVYLCASSLGDRRTYGYTFGSGTRLTVV.

This clonotype was observed many times. The rearrangement links TRBV3-1 to TRBJ2-5; no definite D call. The CDR3 runs 15 residues. Per germline, CDR1 LGHDT and CDR2 YNNKEL (reference sequence). Trimming stripped 1 base from V and 0 bases from J, with 9 bases between. The CDR3 spells CASSQVVVYQETQYF. CDR3 in DNA: TGTGCCAGCAGCCAAGTGGTCGTGTACCAAGAGACCCAGTACTTC.

In this sample, this clonotype is medium-sized. The chain uses TRBV20-1 and TRBJ2-5, with 8 bases lining up with TRBD1. Germline values: CDR1 DFQATT, CDR2 SNEGSKA (reference sequence). The trim removed 6 bases at V and 8 bases at J, leaving 11 bases unmatched. CDR3 size: 13 residues. The CDR3 spells CSARTGWGETQYF. CDR3 coding DNA: TGCAGTGCCCGGACAGGGTGGGGAGAAACCCAGTACTTC.

Turning to this clonotype: A read error is possible here, since a much larger clone lies one base away. V and J are TRBV4-2 and TRBJ2-5; the D is unclear. This CDR3 spans 15 amino acids. Germline values: CDR1 LGHNA, CDR2 YNFKEQ. The CDR3 coding sequence is TGTGCCAGCAACCAAGATTTAACTTGGCGGGAGACCCAGTACTTC. This sequence encodes CASNQDLTWRETQYF.

This clonotype was seen many times. This chain connects TRBV5-1 to TRBJ2-1; D uncertain. The CDR3 length is 15 residues. Trimming cost V 4 bases and J 0 bases, with 11 bases left between them. Germline CDR1 SGHRS, CDR2 YFSETQ. CDR3 protein: CASSPEGSSYNEQFF. The CDR3 DNA follows: TGCGCCAGCAGCCCGGAAGGAAGCTCCTACAATGAGCAGTTCTTC.